This T cell receptor beta chain is from a study of regulatory and conventional T cells in RAG deficiency. Concerning this clone: The antigen remains undetermined.

Notes on the study in general: Omenn syndrome and CID/AS patients had about 110-fold fewer unique Treg TCR beta sequences, versus approximately 9.8-fold elsewhere.

Sequencing used immunoSEQ multiplex PCR; TCRdb keeps in-frame clones, though not all of them. The sample comprises about 46,000 clones, 70% to 90% of which are singletons, and 0.45% to 0.6% rests with the top ten. The CDR3 is made up of 15 amino acids. Germline CDR1 reads LNHDA; CDR2 reads SQIVND (reference sequence). Losses at the gene ends were 5 bases for V and 5 bases for J; bases not matched to a gene: 6. The sorted conventional CD4+ T cells were CD25-low and CD127-high, with genomic DNA sequenced. The same data also contributed to another study, on regulatory T cells. That paper notes: Primers: 52 TRBV forward and 13 TRBJ reverse. Skewed V and J usage and few unique V-J pairs marked patient repertoires, most in Tregs.

This chain connects TRBV19 to TRBJ1-2, with TRBD1 identical over 12 bases. This TCR came from a human donor in good health. Sequencing was carried out using CD4+ effector T cells sorted from blood. CDR3 in DNA: TGTGCCAGTAGTTCTCCGGGACAGGGGGCGTATGGCTACACCTTC. As protein: CASSSPGQGAYGYTF.